This TCR beta chain came from a study of regulatory T cells in long-lasting Graves disease. From germline, CDR1 is SNHLY and CDR2 FYNNEI. Trimming took off 4 bases at V and 2 bases at J, with 17 bases between the two ends. The CDR3 runs to 16 residues. This clonotype was seen ten or more times. This sample's time point: newly diagnosed GD, antithyroid drugs for less than 3 months. The TCR library was made from RNA that had been extracted from PBMCs in TRIzol. Arm-PCR of CDR3 regions and iRepertoire HTBI primers were the basis on which TCR beta libraries were built. TCRdb analysed the multiplex PCR reads with MiXCR anew, one entry per CDR3 protein. The sample lists around 450,000 distinct CDR3 sequences, more than 12% occurring once. The same sample was also used in a study of T cells in Graves' hyperthyroidism and ophthalmopathy.

The sequenced sample was peripheral blood mononuclear cells (PBMCs), obtained at new diagnosis, from a patient treated with antithyroid drugs. This clonotype was sampled from a woman between 25 and 40 years old with Graves disease. This sequence joins TRBV2 and TRBJ2-5; no reliable D call. The CDR3 reads CASSVVENGLQETQYF. The CDR3 DNA reads TGTGCCAGCAGTGTAGTGGAGAATGGGTTGCAAGAGACCCAGTACTTC.